This T cell receptor beta chain comes out of a study of T cells in Graves' hyperthyroidism and ophthalmopathy. In its sample, this clonotype was seen many times. The antigen remains undetermined. Findings of the study overall: Ophthalmopathy onset followed model prediction by a median roughly 6.5 months. Ophthalmopathy and stable hyperthyroidism were told apart by a 13 V-J model.

The V end lost 0 bases, the J end lost 3 bases, and 6 bases lay between the germline ends. This CDR3 contains 13 residues. Germline assignment: CDR1 MGHRA and CDR2 YSYEKL. There were TCR beta CDR3 regions amplified from RNA transcripts. The primer set for the first-round RT-PCR of the TCR CDR3 was HTBI. Using its own MiXCR run on the multiplex PCR reads, TCRdb lists one record per CDR3 protein. The sample carries around 300,000 distinct CDR3 sequences, less than 30% recorded once. Sequencing input: blood. This sequence originates from a man aged 35-49 years with Graves' hyperthyroidism that later progressed to Graves' ophthalmopathy. The chain recombines TRBV4-1 with TRBJ2-7; tentative D call: TRBD2 (6 bases). The CDR3: CASSQERDYEQYF. DNA for the CDR3: TGCGCCAGCAGCCAAGAGCGGGACTACGAGCAGTACTTC.